This is a list of T cell receptor beta chains from one sample in a study of graft-versus-host responses after intestinal transplantation. Here immunoSEQ multiplex PCR was the method, and the copy in TCRdb shows in-frame clones only, minus some. Of about 14,000 clones detected, approximately 80% appear once; the ten largest clones hold around 3.9%. Material: ileum tissue, obtained 26 to 27 days after intestinal transplant. These TCRs come from a human patient who received an intestinal transplant, so some T cells may come from the graft donor. Each CDR3 is given with its conserved first and last residue. The order of the fields is clone size, J gene, D gene, V gene, CDR3 protein, CDR3 DNA. The D gene is left open where the match is weak. Only part of the rows carry a size: once, few, many, or a class if the clone is expanded.

NA,TRBJ1-1,NA,TRBV5-4,CASSTGGGHMNTEAFF,TGTGCCAGCAGCACTGGGGGGGGACATATGAACACTGAAGCTTTCTTT
NA,TRBJ2-1,NA,TRBV7-9,CASSQNNEQFF,TGTGCCAGCAGCCAAAATAATGAGCAGTTCTTC
few,TRBJ1-5,NA,TRBV19,CASHRGLGNQPQHF,TGTGCCAGTCATCGAGGGCTTGGCAATCAGCCCCAGCATTTT
few,TRBJ2-2,TRBD2,TRBV9,CASSVVPVPSGGKGELFF,TGTGCCAGCAGCGTAGTGCCCGTGCCTAGCGGGGGGAAAGGGGAGCTGTTTTTT
NA,TRBJ2-2,NA,TRBV7-2,CASSSNYWTGELFF,TGTGCCAGCAGCTCCAACTACTGGACCGGGGAGCTGTTTTTT
NA,TRBJ2-3,NA,TRBV7-6,CASSSRGGAPVTDTQYF,TGTGCCAGCAGCAGCCGAGGGGGGGCGCCGGTGACAGATACGCAGTATTTT
NA,TRBJ2-1,NA,TRBV7-8,CASSAQARVWRDSSYNEQFF,TGTGCCAGCAGCGCACAAGCCAGGGTTTGGAGGGATAGCTCCTACAATGAGCAGTTCTTC
NA,TRBJ2-1,TRBD2,TRBV5-1,CASSFGLAGHNEQFF,TGCGCCAGCAGCTTCGGACTAGCGGGGCACAATGAGCAGTTCTTC
NA,TRBJ2-3,NA,TRBV11-3,CASSLGAYTDTQYF,TGTGCCAGCAGCTTAGGGGCATACACAGATACGCAGTATTTT
NA,TRBJ1-2,TRBD1,TRBV29-1,CSVASGTGGVLGYGYTF,TGCAGCGTTGCGTCCGGGACAGGGGGCGTTTTGGGCTATGGCTACACCTTC
NA,TRBJ2-1,NA,TRBV6-4,CASSEFWGGEQFF,TGTGCCAGCAGTGAATTTTGGGGAGGAGAGCAGTTCTTC
NA,TRBJ1-6,NA,TRBV5-1,CAGSPFDSGESLHF,TGCGCCGGCAGCCCGTTCGACAGTGGAGAGTCCCTCCACTTT
NA,TRBJ2-5,NA,TRBV5-1,CASSLTSGNSQETQYF,TGCGCCAGCAGCTTGACTAGTGGTAATAGCCAAGAGACCCAGTACTTC
NA,TRBJ1-2,TRBD1,TRBV6-5,CASRAKTGNRYTF,TGTGCCAGCAGGGCTAAGACAGGGAATCGCTACACCTTC
once,TRBJ1-2,NA,TRBV29-1,CSVVQESNYGYTF,TGCAGCGTTGTACAGGAGTCGAACTATGGCTACACCTTC
NA,TRBJ1-1,NA,TRBV5-1,CASSLPPTGDTEAFF,TGCGCCAGCAGCTTGCCACCGACGGGAGACACTGAAGCTTTCTTT
NA,TRBJ1-6,TRBD1,TRBV19,CASNTGGNYNSPLHF,TGTGCCAGTAACACAGGGGGGAACTATAATTCACCCCTCCACTTT
NA,TRBJ2-5,TRBD2,TRBV7-6,CASSSGLTAKGQETQYF,TGTGCCAGCAGCTCGGGACTAACCGCAAAGGGGCAAGAGACCCAGTACTTC
once,TRBJ1-2,NA,TRBV19,CASIPLGHSEDGYTF,TGTGCCAGTATTCCCCTGGGACATTCGGAGGATGGCTACACCTTC
once,TRBJ1-3,NA,TRBV28,CASSAGRQVPGNTIYF,TGTGCCAGCAGTGCCGGAAGACAGGTGCCTGGAAACACCATATATTTT
NA,TRBJ1-5,NA,TRBV27,CASSSEPIGGQPQHF,TGTGCCAGCAGTTCTGAACCAATCGGGGGACAGCCCCAGCATTTT
NA,TRBJ1-6,NA,TRBV23-1,CASSPQGQGGSPLHF,TGCGCCAGCAGTCCCCAGGGGCAGGGCGGTTCACCCCTCCACTTT
few,TRBJ1-1,NA,TRBV10-3,CAISDGNTEAFF,TGTGCCATCAGTGACGGGAACACTGAAGCTTTCTTT
NA,TRBJ1-2,TRBD1,TRBV2,CASSSGTGAYGYTF,TGTGCCAGCAGTTCCGGGACAGGTGCCTATGGCTACACCTTC
NA,TRBJ2-3,TRBD2,TRBV9,CASSVDPAGLVTDTQYF,TGTGCCAGCAGCGTAGATCCCGCCGGACTAGTCACAGATACGCAGTATTTT
NA,TRBJ1-1,NA,TRBV6-1,CASSPFQAGFEAFF,TGTGCCAGCAGCCCCTTCCAGGCCGGCTTTGAAGCTTTCTTT
NA,TRBJ1-5,NA,TRBV10-2,CASSESTRNQPQHF,TGCGCCAGCAGTGAGTCGACACGTAATCAGCCCCAGCATTTT
NA,TRBJ1-4,TRBD1,TRBV27,CASSPGQGYNEKLFF,TGTGCCAGCAGTCCAGGACAGGGGTATAATGAAAAACTGTTTTTT
NA,TRBJ1-4,TRBD1,TRBV19,CASSMRQGPFQVLFF,TGTGCCAGTAGTATGCGACAGGGGCCTTTTCAAGTACTGTTTTTT
NA,TRBJ2-3,NA,TRBV7-2,CASSLAGWGPRTDTQYF,TGTGCCAGCAGCTTAGCCGGGTGGGGGCCCCGCACAGATACGCAGTATTTT
NA,TRBJ1-5,NA,TRBV28,CASSLRRGKNQPQHF,TGTGCCAGCAGTTTACGTAGGGGGAAGAATCAGCCCCAGCATTTT
NA,TRBJ2-3,NA,TRBV28,CASRGGLTDTQYF,TGTGCCAGCAGGGGGGGGCTTACAGATACGCAGTATTTT
NA,TRBJ1-1,NA,TRBV9,CASSVASRAPNTEAFF,TGTGCCAGCAGCGTAGCGTCGAGGGCCCCGAACACTGAAGCTTTCTTT
NA,TRBJ1-1,NA,TRBV15,CATRMGWGADTEAFF,TGTGCCACCAGGATGGGTTGGGGCGCTGACACTGAAGCTTTCTTT
NA,TRBJ2-1,NA,TRBV9,CASSVAGGELNEQFF,TGTGCCAGCAGCGTAGCGGGGGGCGAGTTGAATGAGCAGTTCTTC
NA,TRBJ1-3,NA,TRBV30,CAWQGNSGNTIYF,TGTGCCTGGCAGGGGAATTCAGGAAACACCATATATTTT
medium-sized,TRBJ1-3,NA,TRBV4-2,CASSQDGHRNPSGNTIYF,TGTGCCAGCAGCCAAGACGGACATCGGAACCCCTCTGGAAACACCATATATTTT
NA,TRBJ2-3,TRBD1,TRBV6-4,CASSEQGARDTQYF,TGTGCCAGCAGTGAACAGGGGGCGCGAGATACGCAGTATTTT
NA,TRBJ1-2,TRBD1,TRBV6-5,CASRLGQGNYGYTF,TGTGCCAGCAGACTCGGACAGGGGAATTATGGCTACACCTTC
NA,TRBJ2-1,NA,TRBV28,CASSLGGPSWNEQFF,TGTGCCAGCAGTTTGGGAGGTCCTAGCTGGAATGAGCAGTTCTTC
NA,TRBJ1-2,TRBD1,TRBV2,CASSARQGISDGYTF,TGTGCCAGCAGTGCCCGACAGGGTATAAGCGATGGCTACACCTTC
NA,TRBJ2-2,NA,TRBV9,CASSVSSGELFF,TGTGCCAGCAGCGTTTCGTCCGGGGAGCTGTTTTTT
NA,TRBJ2-2,NA,TRBV11-1,CASSLSRSELFF,TGTGCCAGCAGCTTATCTAGATCGGAGCTGTTTTTT
NA,TRBJ1-2,NA,TRBV7-9,CASSLVNRNYGYTF,TGTGCCAGCAGCTTAGTCAACAGAAACTATGGCTACACCTTC
NA,TRBJ2-1,NA,TRBV7-2,CASSAAGQPYNEQFF,TGTGCCAGCAGCGCCGCGGGACAGCCCTACAATGAGCAGTTCTTC
medium-sized,TRBJ1-5,NA,TRBV27,CASSLGADNQPQHF,TGTGCCAGCAGTTTGGGGGCAGACAATCAGCCCCAGCATTTT
NA,TRBJ1-5,NA,TRBV18,CASSPQLNQPQHF,TGTGCCAGCTCACCTCAGTTAAATCAGCCCCAGCATTTT
NA,TRBJ1-2,NA,TRBV14,CASSQERGGVYGYTF,TGTGCCAGCAGCCAAGAAAGGGGGGGGGTTTATGGCTACACCTTC
medium-sized,TRBJ2-2,NA,TRBV18,CASSPRQNTGELFF,TGTGCCAGCTCACCACGGCAGAACACCGGGGAGCTGTTTTTT
medium-sized,TRBJ1-1,NA,TRBV4-1,CASSQVGASTEAFF,TGCGCCAGCAGCCAAGTGGGGGCATCCACTGAAGCTTTCTTT
once,TRBJ2-7,TRBD2,TRBV4-1,CASSQVDLAGYEQYF,TGCGCCAGCAGCCAAGTTGATCTAGCGGGGTACGAGCAGTACTTC
few,TRBJ2-5,NA,TRBV2,CASSEDSLQETQYF,TGTGCCAGCAGTGAGGACAGTCTCCAAGAGACCCAGTACTTC
NA,TRBJ2-3,TRBD2,TRBV28,CASTSGGGPLWDTQYF,TGTGCCAGCACCTCTGGCGGGGGGCCCCTTTGGGATACGCAGTATTTT
NA,TRBJ2-3,NA,TRBV6-6,CASSLGQAARTDTQYF,TGTGCCAGCAGTTTGGGGCAGGCGGCCCGCACAGATACGCAGTATTTT
NA,TRBJ2-5,TRBD1,TRBV7-7,CASSRDREETQYF,TGTGCTAGCAGCCGGGACAGGGAAGAGACCCAGTACTTC
NA,TRBJ2-1,TRBD2,TRBV6-1,CASSDALSGGVSGEQFF,TGTGCCAGCAGTGACGCCTTGTCGGGGGGGGTAAGTGGTGAGCAGTTCTTC
NA,TRBJ2-3,TRBD1,TRBV5-8,CASSSGDRGRDTQYF,TGTGCCAGCAGCTCAGGGGACAGGGGTCGGGATACGCAGTATTTT